Here is one TCR beta chain with its context. Its antigen is not yet known. No base quality values were provided; no much bigger clone lies one nucleotide off. The cohort comprised around 700 healthy bone marrow donors. At the time of sampling, every cohort member was nominally healthy, though immune exposures that went unrecorded were likely present. The donor was CMV seronegative and belonged to the group of under 400 seronegative cohort members. Each donor provided a peripheral blood sample, and peripheral blood mononuclear cells were used for TCR beta sequencing. Genomic DNA was extracted from the blood cell samples with the Qiagen DNeasy Blood Extraction Kit. This sample is part of a study of cytomegalovirus exposure and HLA in healthy donors (dated by TCRdb to 2017 to 2019). About the study as a whole: In an earlier analysis of several hundred of the donors, 250 to 300 Gb of sequence data and some 120 million unique TCR beta sequences from approximately 180 million T cells were reported. An early release covering around 630 HLA-typed donors comprised 250 to 350 gigabases of sequencing data and around 80 million unique TCR sequences. Of the roughly 400 genotyped donors, about 80% fell in the genetic ancestry cluster associated with self-reported Caucasian donors. The study aimed to test whether cataloging public T cell receptors could reveal signatures of past pathogen exposure. The study profiled the T cell repertoires of hundreds of subjects by immunosequencing and related them to cytomegalovirus serostatus. A separate validation cohort of over a hundred different subjects was used in addition to the roughly 700-subject first cohort. To predict cytomegalovirus infection status, the study brought together high-throughput TCR immunosequencing, statistical association of individual TCRs with disease status, and machine learning. In a later analysis, previously published TCR beta repertoires from 666 donors were re-analyzed and high-resolution HLA genotyping was added so that TCR occurrence patterns could be studied. Rather than using new phenotypic data, the later analysis identified candidate immune exposures from TCR beta sequences and from how often those sequences occurred across donors. In an earlier analysis of around 540 of the donors, high-throughput TCR beta sequencing was used to judge whether each TCR beta V gene segment behaved as functional or pseudogenic. Donor age, sex, ethnicity and CMV serostatus were compiled together with the repertoire data. A later genetic analysis took genome-wide SNP genotypes for about three fifths of the roughly 700 donors and used that subset as a discovery cohort. Every repertoire in the discovery cohort had been generated on one and the same sequencing platform. Both class I and class II loci were covered by HLA typing, at four-digit resolution. Typing coverage differed by locus: A, B, C, DRB1 and DQB1 were typed in about 629-640 donors, DQA1 in about 560, DPA1 in around 610, and DPB1 in approximately 450. Roughly 5 DR-DQ haplotypes were treated as single units for association and clustering because of strong linkage in the cohort. Among some 410 genotyped donors of the cohort, an average of roughly 240,000 unique TCR beta nucleotide sequences were sequenced per donor, roughly 20% of them non-productive.

Relative to germline, V is missing 6 bases and J is missing 9 bases, with 7 bases of the junction outside any gene match. From the cysteine up to the phenylalanine, the CDR3 has a length of 14 residues. The kept DNA is CDR3 alone, 42 bases in frame from the first base. CDR1 MNHEY and CDR2 SMNVEV are derived from the germline V gene (reference sequence). Study-level results and caveats: When HLA alleles, especially DR and DQ, strongly co-occurred, TCR associations were difficult to assign to individual alleles. It was suggested by the authors that the approach could potentially be generalized to other disease states and immunological phenotypes. In a later genetic analysis, a missense DCLRE1C variant was associated with V-gene and J-gene trimming of TCR beta chains, and the association was replicated in an independent cohort. According to a later analysis, TCR association rates differed among HLA loci, with DRB1 alleles showing the most associated TCRs and HLA-C alleles showing the fewest. A cluster of highly shared sequence variants was judged likely to represent a technical artifact of the sequencing pipeline. In the study, approximately 150 TCR beta chains were listed as associated with cytomegalovirus. Because HLA typing was missing for some donors at each locus, association tests included only the typed subset. Correlated functional status among segregating V segments might be attributable to linkage disequilibrium, but an unknown experimental factor could not be ruled out. In a later genetic analysis, fewer N-insertions in productive TCRs were reported among donors in an Asian-associated ancestry cluster than the 666-donor mean. In vitro tests confirmed that three of the cytomegalovirus-associated TCR beta chains recognize cytomegalovirus antigens. At a false discovery rate of 0.05, a later analysis linked under 20,000 TCR beta sequences to specific HLA alleles. Because the 87-base-pair reads could not distinguish some IMGT-functional V segments, including TRBV6-2 and TRBV6-3, those segments were excluded. The only immune exposure information available for the cohort was CMV serostatus. Most TCR sequences were observed very rarely across donors, whereas some public TCRs were present in many individuals. Cytomegalovirus status was reported to be diagnosed by the classifier with high specificity and sensitivity in both the original and validation cohorts. Broadly in line with IMGT annotations, most TCR beta V segments showed up in productive rearrangements about 90% or about 30% of the time in an earlier analysis of about 500 of the donors. The cohort was sequenced for TCR beta chains only, and without alpha or paired-chain data the features that could be detected were limited. Presence/absence analyses assumed roughly uniform sequencing depth across donors, an assumption that may not hold. In a later analysis, most CMV-associated TCR beta chains were found to appear HLA-restricted, with HLA associations seemingly driven largely by CMV exposure. The earlier analysis of 450 to 700 of the donors excluded around 17 rarely observed V segments, including chromosome 9 orphons, because counts were too low. In a later analysis, HLA-associated TCR beta chains were found to be more clonally expanded and to have lower generation probabilities than equally common non-associated chains. A further reported finding was that TCR beta sequences accurately predicted the HLA-A and HLA-B alleles for most subjects in the first cohort. In a later analysis, several top co-occurrence clusters were reported to appear linked to parvovirus B19, influenza, CMV and Epstein-Barr virus.

Library creation used the immunoSEQ multiplex PCR assay. A mixture of 60 forward primers for TCR Vbeta segments and 13 reverse primers for TCR Jbeta segments was used in the multiplex PCR. Amplification of the CDR3 region of rearranged TCR beta genes was performed with a multiplex PCR assay on genomic DNA. Amplified TCR beta libraries were sequenced as 87-base-pair reads on the Illumina HiSeq System. Turning to the authors' computational methods: Across the 670 or so repertoires, a later analysis counted some 80 million unique TCR beta chains, approximately 10 million of which were shared by at least two donors. A nearest-neighbor algorithm error-corrected the raw reads and collapsed the reads into unique sequences, merging closely related sequences to remove PCR and sequencing errors. V, D and J gene segments were assigned by aligning CDR3 sequences to IMGT reference sequences. For a sequence to be retained, at least a six-nucleotide match to both a V gene segment and a J gene segment was required. A rearrangement was called productive if the CDR3 had no stop codons and remained in frame with V and J, and every other rearrangement was called non-productive. Following IMGT convention, CDR3 was defined as the stretch from the second conserved V-encoded cysteine up to the conserved J-encoded phenylalanine. In an earlier analysis of roughly 610 of the donors, sequences lacking an unambiguous match to a single V gene segment were excluded. In an earlier analysis of almost 600 of the donors, a V segment was called functional when productive rearrangements were above 56.7%, and segregating when the standard deviation between donors exceeded 5%. A statistical classification framework was built for diagnosing cytomegalovirus status from the catalog of TCR beta chain sequences. In a later analysis, V and J genes were assigned by comparing TCR nucleotide sequences against IMGT/GENE-DB human TR gene sequences. A later analysis assigned CDR3 sequences and most-parsimonious VDJ recombination scenarios with the TCRdist pipeline. In a later analysis, every TCR beta chain was defined by the combination of its CDR3 amino acid sequence and its V-gene family, and reads without a unique V-gene family were dropped. As a way to deal with suspected cross-contamination and a sequencing artifact, a later analysis dropped 500 to 700 nucleotide sequences that were highly shared and had low generation probability. In a later analysis, a clonal expansion index for each public chain was calculated from normalized within-repertoire ranks of inferred template counts. A later analysis computed generation probabilities with a VDJ recombination model fitted to out-of-frame rearrangements, and checked the results against IGoR. Hypergeometric tests were used in a later analysis to score TCR-TCR, TCR-HLA and TCR-CMV co-occurrence, with a repertoire-size bias correction applied to the TCR pairs. In a later analysis, false discovery rates were estimated by permuting HLA or CMV assignments 20 times. In a later analysis, co-occurring TCRs were grouped using DBSCAN, and TCRdist sequence similarity was added for clustering within HLA-allele-positive subsets. Repertoires with fewer than 30,000 or more than 120,000 public chains were left out of co-occurrence clustering, as were about 5 repertoires with anomalous nucleotide sharing. TCRdb retrieved this table from immuneACCESS and kept in-frame rearrangements only. Not all clones are present; in checked studies, unresolved V genes account for under half, and no reason is known for the remainder. V, J and clone size are taken as reported in that table, and D and trimming were inferred from the DNA itself. The sample profile shows under 150,000 clones; around 77% of them were found once. Of the sample, approximately 0.86% is held by the ten largest clones.

Sequences were obtained from PBMCs. The sequence links TRBV27 to TRBJ2-4, with 11 middle bases fitting TRBD2. This receptor was taken from a woman aged 60-70 years in good health and CMV-seronegative. This receptor has the CDR3 CASSQTSGVVIQYF. The DNA sequence follows: TGTGCCAGCAGCCAGACTAGCGGGGTGGTCATTCAGTACTTC.